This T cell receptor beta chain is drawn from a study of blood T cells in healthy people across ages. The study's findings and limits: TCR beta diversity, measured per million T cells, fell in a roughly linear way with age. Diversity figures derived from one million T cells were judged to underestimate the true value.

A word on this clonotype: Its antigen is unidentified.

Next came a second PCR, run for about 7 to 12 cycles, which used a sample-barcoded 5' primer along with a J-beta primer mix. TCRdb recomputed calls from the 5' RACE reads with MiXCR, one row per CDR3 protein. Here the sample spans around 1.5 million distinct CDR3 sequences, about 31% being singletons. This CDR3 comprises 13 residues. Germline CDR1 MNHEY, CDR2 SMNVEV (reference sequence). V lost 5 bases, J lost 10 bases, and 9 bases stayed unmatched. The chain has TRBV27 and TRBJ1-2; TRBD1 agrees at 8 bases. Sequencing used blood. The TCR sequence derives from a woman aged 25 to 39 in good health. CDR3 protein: CASSIDRGGDYTF. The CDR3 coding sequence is TGTGCCAGCAGTATCGACAGGGGTGGTGACTACACCTTC.